Listed below are T cell receptor beta chains from one sample, sequenced in a study of T and B cells in COVID-19 patients. From the multiplex PCR reads, TCRdb called clonotypes with MiXCR, one entry per CDR3 protein. The sample yields about 7,100 distinct CDR3 sequences, 20% to 30% seen once. Material: blood. Receptors originate from a human donor with active COVID-19. CDR3s include the opening cysteine and the closing phenylalanine or tryptophan. The D gene is left open where the match is weak. Expanded clones are given a class, and other clones once, few, many or no size at all.

V gene	J gene	D gene	clone size	CDR3 DNA	CDR3 protein
TRBV5-1	TRBJ2-5	TRBD1	few	TGCGCCAGCAGCCTGGACAGGGCCTACCAAGAGACCCAGTACTTC	CASSLDRAYQETQYF
TRBV14	TRBJ1-5	-	-	TGTGCCAGCAGCCAAGACCGGCAGCCCCAGCATTTT	CASSQDRQPQHF
TRBV11-3	TRBJ2-7	-	medium-sized	TGTGCCAGCAGCTCCGAGGGATTTAAGGTCTCCTACGAGCAGTACTTC	CASSSEGFKVSYEQYF
TRBV10-3	TRBJ2-6	TRBD2	-	TGTGCCATCAGTGACGGGACTAGCGGGACGGGCCCTGGGGCCAACGTCCTGACTTTC	CAISDGTSGTGPGANVLTF
TRBV28	TRBJ1-2	TRBD1	-	TGTGCCAGCAGTTCCCTGGACAGGGGGGTGGATGGCTACACCTTC	CASSSLDRGVDGYTF
TRBV6-5	TRBJ2-5	TRBD1	medium-sized	TGTGCCAGCAGACTGGGACAGGGGGGGAAGGAGACCCAGTACTTC	CASRLGQGGKETQYF
TRBV5-6	TRBJ2-2	TRBD1	few	TGTGCCAGCAGCTTGGGGACAGGGGCGTACACCGGGGAGCTGTTTTTT	CASSLGTGAYTGELFF
TRBV20-1	TRBJ2-2	TRBD2	few	TGCAGTGCTAGAGATCGGGTAGCGGGAGGGACCGGGGAGCTGTTTTTT	CSARDRVAGGTGELFF
TRBV5-1	TRBJ2-7	TRBD2	few	TGCGCCAGCAGCTTGGTAGGGCCTAGCGGGAGTCACGAGCAGTACTTC	CASSLVGPSGSHEQYF
TRBV4-3	TRBJ2-1	TRBD1	-	TGCGCCAGCAGCCCGCGACAGGGCCCTCCATACAATGAGCAGTTCTTC	CASSPRQGPPYNEQFF